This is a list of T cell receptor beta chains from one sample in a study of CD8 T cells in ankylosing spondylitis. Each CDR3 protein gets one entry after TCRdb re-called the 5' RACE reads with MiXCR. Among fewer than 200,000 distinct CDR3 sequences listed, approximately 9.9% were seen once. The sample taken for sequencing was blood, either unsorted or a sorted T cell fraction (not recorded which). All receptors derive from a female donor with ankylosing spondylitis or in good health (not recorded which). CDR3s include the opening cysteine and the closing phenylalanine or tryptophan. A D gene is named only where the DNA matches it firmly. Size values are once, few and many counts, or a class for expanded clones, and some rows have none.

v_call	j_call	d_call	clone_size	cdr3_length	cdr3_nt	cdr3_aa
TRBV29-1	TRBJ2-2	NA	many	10	TGCAGCGTTTGGTCCGGGGAGCTGTTTTTT	CSVWSGELFF
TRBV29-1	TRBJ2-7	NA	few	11	TGCAGCGTTGTTTGGGCTGGAGAGCAGTACTTC	CSVVWAGEQYF
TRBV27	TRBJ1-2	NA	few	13	TGTGCCAGCAGTTTAACCGGGGTCCATGGCTACACCTTC	CASSLTGVHGYTF
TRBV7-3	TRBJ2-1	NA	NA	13	TGTGCCAGCAGCTTCGGGACGCACAATGAGCAGTTCTTC	CASSFGTHNEQFF
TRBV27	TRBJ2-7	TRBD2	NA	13	TGTGCCAGCGCTAGCGGGAGTCACGACGAGCAGTACTTC	CASASGSHDEQYF
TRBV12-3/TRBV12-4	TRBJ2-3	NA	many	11	TGTGCCAGCAGGTGGGGGGATACGCAGTATTTT	CASRWGDTQYF
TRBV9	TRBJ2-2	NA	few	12	TGTGCCAGCAGCGGGGGGATCGGGGAGCTGTTTTTT	CASSGGIGELFF
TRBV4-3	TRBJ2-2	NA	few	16	TGCGCCAGCAGCCAAGATTACCGAGGGTACACCGGGGAGCTGTTTTTT	CASSQDYRGYTGELFF
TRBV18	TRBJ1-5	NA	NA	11	TGTGCCAGCTCACGGGTTCAGCCCCAGCATTTT	CASSRVQPQHF
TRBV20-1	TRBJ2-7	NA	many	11	TGCAGTGCCCCGACTAGTAACGAGCAGTACTTC	CSAPTSNEQYF
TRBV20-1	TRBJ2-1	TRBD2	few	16	TGCAGTGCTAGACCGTCGACTAGCGGGAGGGCCGATGAGCAGTTCTTC	CSARPSTSGRADEQFF
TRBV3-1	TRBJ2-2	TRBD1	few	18	TGTGCCAGCAGCCAAAGCGTCTGGGACAGGAAAAACACCGGGGAGCTGTTTTTT	CASSQSVWDRKNTGELFF
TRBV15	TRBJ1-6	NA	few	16	TGTGCCACCAGCAGAGATCCAGGGGCCCTTAATTCACCCCTCCACTTT	CATSRDPGALNSPLHF
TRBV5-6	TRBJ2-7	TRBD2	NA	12	TGTGCCAGCAGCTTAAGCGGGATCGAGCAGTACTTC	CASSLSGIEQYF
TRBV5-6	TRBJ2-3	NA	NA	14	TGTGCCAGCAGCTTGATAAGGTTTGGCGATACGCAGTATTTT	CASSLIRFGDTQYF
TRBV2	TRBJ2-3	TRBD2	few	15	TGTGCCAGCAGTGACGGGGAGGCGGGGGGAGATACGCAGTATTTT	CASSDGEAGGDTQYF
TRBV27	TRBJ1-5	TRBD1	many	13	TGTGCCAGCAGTTCAGGGGGCGTACAGCCCCAGCATTTT	CASSSGGVQPQHF
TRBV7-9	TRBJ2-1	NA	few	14	TGTGCCAGCAGCCCCGTCGGCATCGTTCGGGAGCAGTTCTTC	CASSPVGIVREQFF
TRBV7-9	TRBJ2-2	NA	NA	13	TGTGCCAGCAGCTGGACAGAGGACGGGGAGCTGTTTTTT	CASSWTEDGELFF
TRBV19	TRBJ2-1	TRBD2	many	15	TGTGCCAGTAGTATCTCTAGCGGGAGGCCCGGGGAGCAGTTCTTC	CASSISSGRPGEQFF
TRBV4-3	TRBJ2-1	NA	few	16	TGCGCCAGCAGCCAATATCCGGCGGGCCGAAGGGGTGAGCAGTTCTTC	CASSQYPAGRRGEQFF
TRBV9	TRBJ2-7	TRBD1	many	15	TGTGCCAGCAGCGTAGGGGGGACAGGGACCTACGAGCAGTACTTC	CASSVGGTGTYEQYF
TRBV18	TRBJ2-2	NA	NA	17	TGTGCCAGCTCAACCCCCGACGGGACGGATTACACCGGGGAGCTGTTTTTT	CASSTPDGTDYTGELFF
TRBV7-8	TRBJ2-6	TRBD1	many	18	TGTGCCAGCAGCTTAATTTGGGACAGGAGCTCTGGGGCCAACGTCCTGACTTTC	CASSLIWDRSSGANVLTF
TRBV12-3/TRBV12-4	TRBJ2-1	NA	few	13	TGTGCCAGCAGTTTTCGGGAGAGACGTACGCCGTTCTTC	CASSFRERRTPFF
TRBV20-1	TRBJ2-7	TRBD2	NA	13	TGCAGTGCGTACTCGGGACTAGTTGAAGAGCAGTACTTC	CSAYSGLVEEQYF
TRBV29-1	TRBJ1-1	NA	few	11	TGCAGCGTGCCCCACCCCACTGAAGCTTTCTTT	CSVPHPTEAFF
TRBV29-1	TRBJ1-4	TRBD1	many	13	TGCAGCGCCTCGGGACAGGGTAATGAAAAACTGTTTTTT	CSASGQGNEKLFF
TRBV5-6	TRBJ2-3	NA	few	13	TGTGCCAGCAGCGGACACCCCACAGATACGCAGTATTTT	CASSGHPTDTQYF
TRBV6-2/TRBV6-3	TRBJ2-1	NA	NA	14	TGTGCCAGCAGTTACGGGGGACAATACAATGAGCAGTTCTTC	CASSYGGQYNEQFF
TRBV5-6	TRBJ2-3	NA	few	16	TGTGCCAGCAGCCCGGACGGGGGTCAGAGCACAGATACGCAGTATTTT	CASSPDGGQSTDTQYF
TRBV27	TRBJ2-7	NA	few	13	TGTGCCAGCAGTTGGGGCCCGCTGTACGAGCAGTACTTC	CASSWGPLYEQYF
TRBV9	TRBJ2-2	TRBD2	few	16	TGTGCCAGCAGCGTTACTAGCGGGAGGGTCCCCGGGGAGCTGTTTTTT	CASSVTSGRVPGELFF
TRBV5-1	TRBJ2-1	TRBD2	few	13	TGCGCCAGCAGTTCAGCTACTAGCGACGAGCAGTTCTTC	CASSSATSDEQFF
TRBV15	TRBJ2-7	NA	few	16	TGTGCCACCAGCACCAGTACGACCTCCCCTAGCCGCGAGCAGTACTTC	CATSTSTTSPSREQYF
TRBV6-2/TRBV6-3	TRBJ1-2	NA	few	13	TGTGCCAGCAATGCGGCAGGGCGGGTCGGCTACACCTTC	CASNAAGRVGYTF
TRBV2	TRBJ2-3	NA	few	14	TGTGCCAGCAGTGGTAGAGTACTAGAGGGTACGCAGTATTTT	CASSGRVLEGTQYF
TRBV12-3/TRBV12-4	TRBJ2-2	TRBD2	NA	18	TGTGCCAGCAGTGCGCCAAACCAACTAGCGGGACACACCGGGGAGCTGTTTTTT	CASSAPNQLAGHTGELFF
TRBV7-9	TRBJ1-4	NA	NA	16	TGTGCCAGCAGCTTAAGTCCCAGGGCGGCTAATGAAAAACTGTTTTTT	CASSLSPRAANEKLFF
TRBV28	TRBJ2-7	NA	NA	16	TGTGCCAGCAGTTTATTTGAGGCAGGGAGGTCCTACGAGCAGTACTTC	CASSLFEAGRSYEQYF
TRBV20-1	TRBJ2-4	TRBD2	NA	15	TGCAGTGCTGCACCTAGCGGATTAGCCAAAAACATTCAGTACTTC	CSAAPSGLAKNIQYF
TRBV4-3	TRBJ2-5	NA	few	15	TGCGCCAGCAGCCCTGAATCCGGGGCTGGAGAGACCCAGTACTTC	CASSPESGAGETQYF
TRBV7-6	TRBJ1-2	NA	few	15	TGTGCCAGCAGCTACAATCCGACGGACGACTATGGCTACACCTTC	CASSYNPTDDYGYTF
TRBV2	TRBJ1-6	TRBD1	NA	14	TGTGCCAGCAAAGCGACAGGGGCTAATTCACCCCTCCACTTT	CASKATGANSPLHF
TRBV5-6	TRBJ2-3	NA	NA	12	TGTGCCAGCAGCTTACGCACAGATACGCAGTATTTT	CASSLRTDTQYF
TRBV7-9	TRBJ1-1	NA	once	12	TGTGCCAGCAGCAAGGGACGGGAGGAAGCTTTCTTT	CASSKGREEAFF
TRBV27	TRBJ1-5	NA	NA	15	TGTGCCAGCAGTTTATATCCTGGCAGCAATCAGCCCCAGCATTTT	CASSLYPGSNQPQHF
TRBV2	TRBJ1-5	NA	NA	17	TGTGCCAGCAGTGAAGAGGCAGGCGAATCTTTGAATCAGCCCCAGCATTTT	CASSEEAGESLNQPQHF
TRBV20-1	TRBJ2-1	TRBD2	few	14	TGCAGTGCTCCCGGGACTAGAAGGTTTAATGAGCAGTTCTTC	CSAPGTRRFNEQFF
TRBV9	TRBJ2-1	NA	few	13	TGTGCCAGCAGCGCAGCTCCCTACAATGAGCAGTTCTTC	CASSAAPYNEQFF
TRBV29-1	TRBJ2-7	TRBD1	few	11	TGCAGCGTTGGAGGGGGCCACGAGCAGTACTTC	CSVGGGHEQYF
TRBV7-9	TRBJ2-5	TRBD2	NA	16	TGTGCCAGCATCCCTTTAGGGGGACTAGCGGAGTTGACCCAGTACTTC	CASIPLGGLAELTQYF